Listed below are T cell receptor beta chains from one sample, sequenced in a study of shared clonotypes between healthy human individuals. The data were produced by immunoSEQ multiplex PCR, yet TCRdb's version contains in-frame clones alone and is incomplete. Here the sample spans around 2.1 million clones, 93% being singletons. The sample was naive CD8+ T cells from PBMCs. These receptors all stem from a man between 18 and 35 years old in good health. Some clones in this sample may be carry-over from other donors' samples. Both conserved end residues are part of each CDR3. D genes are given only for firm matches.

V gene	D gene	J gene	CDR3 protein	CDR3 DNA
TRBV9	TRBD1	TRBJ1-2	CASSVGTGGKYGYTF	TGTGCCAGCAGCGTAGGTACAGGGGGCAAATATGGCTACACCTTC
TRBV14	TRBD1	TRBJ2-7	CASSQVQGHEQYF	TGTGCCAGCAGCCAGGTACAGGGGCACGAGCAGTACTTC
TRBV28	TRBD1	TRBJ1-4	CASSLPGTVVREKLFF	TGTGCCAGCAGTCTCCCGGGGACAGTAGTCCGTGAAAAACTGTTTTTT
TRBV7-3	TRBD2	TRBJ2-1	CASSLDPGGSYNEQFF	TGTGCCAGCAGCTTAGACCCGGGAGGTTCCTACAATGAGCAGTTCTTC
TRBV18	TRBD2	TRBJ2-1	CASSPEEREGNEQFF	TGTGCCAGCTCACCAGAAGAGCGGGAGGGTAATGAGCAGTTCTTC
TRBV7-9	.	TRBJ2-2	CASSMSGGNTGELFF	TGTGCCAGCAGCATGTCCGGAGGGAACACCGGGGAGCTGTTTTTT
TRBV6-5	.	TRBJ2-7	CASSYADAYEQYF	TGTGCCAGCAGTTACGCGGACGCCTACGAGCAGTACTTC
TRBV18	TRBD2	TRBJ2-7	CASSLGRPEGTRTWEQYF	TGTGCCAGCTCCCTAGGGAGACCTGAGGGGACTAGGACGTGGGAGCAGTACTTC
TRBV27	.	TRBJ2-7	CASSLGQPYEQYF	TGTGCCAGCAGTCTCGGACAGCCCTACGAGCAGTACTTC
TRBV13	.	TRBJ2-7	CASSFLRGGTPYEQYF	TGTGCCAGCAGCTTTCTCCGTGGGGGGACTCCCTACGAGCAGTACTTC
TRBV9	.	TRBJ1-1	CASSSGGGGGAFF	TGTGCCAGCAGCTCAGGAGGGGGAGGTGGAGCTTTCTTT
TRBV7-2	.	TRBJ2-1	CASSLDDGVGYNEQFF	TGTGCCAGCAGCTTAGATGACGGGGTGGGCTACAATGAGCAGTTCTTC
TRBV6-6	.	TRBJ1-1	CASSYSSGRGNTEAFF	TGTGCCAGCAGTTACTCTTCCGGCAGGGGGAACACTGAAGCTTTCTTT
TRBV7-9	.	TRBJ1-4	CASTSLWANEKLFF	TGTGCCAGTACCTCACTTTGGGCTAATGAAAAACTGTTTTTT
TRBV6-6	.	TRBJ2-7	CASSYPAPYEQYF	TGTGCCAGCAGTTACCCAGCTCCCTACGAGCAGTACTTC
TRBV7-8	TRBD2	TRBJ2-1	CASSPRQGAGLAGDNEQFF	TGTGCCAGCAGCCCGCGACAGGGGGCTGGACTAGCGGGAGACAATGAGCAGTTCTTC
TRBV14	.	TRBJ2-7	CASSQYRSNYEQYF	TGTGCCAGCAGCCAATATCGCAGCAACTACGAGCAGTACTTC
TRBV9	.	TRBJ1-2	CASSVVGGGYGYTF	TGTGCCAGCAGCGTAGTAGGGGGTGGCTATGGCTACACCTTC
TRBV9	TRBD2	TRBJ2-3	CASSVSRVAGGPLTQYF	TGTGCCAGCAGCGTTTCTCGGGTAGCGGGAGGGCCACTTACGCAGTATTTT
TRBV7-8	TRBD2	TRBJ2-7	CASTLAGAVYEQYF	TGTGCCAGCACACTAGCGGGAGCCGTCTACGAGCAGTACTTC
TRBV27	.	TRBJ1-1	CASRKDGRMNTEAFF	TGTGCCAGCAGGAAAGATGGACGGATGAACACTGAAGCTTTCTTT
TRBV19	TRBD2	TRBJ2-1	CASSLAGAYNEQFF	TGTGCCAGCAGTTTAGCGGGGGCATACAATGAGCAGTTCTTC
TRBV5-1	.	TRBJ2-5	CASSPKDTPGETQYF	TGCGCCAGCAGCCCCAAGGACACGCCTGGCGAGACCCAGTACTTC
TRBV13	.	TRBJ2-7	CASSPRGAGTYEQYF	TGTGCCAGCAGCCCTAGGGGGGCGGGTACCTACGAGCAGTACTTC
TRBV6-6	TRBD1	TRBJ2-5	CASSTGTGARETQYF	TGTGCCAGCAGTACAGGGACAGGGGCTCGAGAGACCCAGTACTTC
TRBV19	TRBD2	TRBJ2-4	CASSVGGTSGRHYF	TGTGCCAGTAGTGTAGGGGGCACTAGCGGGAGACACTACTTC
TRBV7-9	TRBD1	TRBJ1-2	CASSPDRAISYGYTF	TGTGCCAGCAGCCCCGACAGGGCTATCTCATATGGCTACACCTTC